One and the same sample provided the 3 T cell receptor beta chains below, sequenced in a study of cytomegalovirus exposure and HLA in healthy donors (dated by TCRdb to the late 2010s). The method was the immunoSEQ multiplex PCR assay. A mixture of 60 forward primers for TCR Vbeta segments and 13 reverse primers for TCR Jbeta segments was used in the multiplex PCR. TCRdb limited this immuneACCESS table to in-frame rearrangements with V and J called. A share of clones is missing; checked studies link under half to unresolved V genes, and the rest is unexplained. Across this sample there are roughly 150,000 clones, with roughly 80% seen only once. Together, the top ten hold around 10% of the sample. Sequences were obtained from PBMCs. The receptor source for this set is a man between 18 and 29 years old in good health and CMV-seropositive.

This clone came up a few times. This rearrangement joins TRBV27 to TRBJ2-7; TRBD2 matches 7 bases. The CDR3 extends over 15 amino acids. In germline, CDR1 is MNHEY, CDR2 SMNVEV (reference sequence). V lost 5 bases, J lost 2 bases, and 9 bases stayed unmatched. The CDR3, as DNA: TGTGCCAGCAGTGCCTCTAGCGGTGGGGCCTACGAGCAGTACTTC. It specifies CASSASSGGAYEQYF.

The rearrangement uses TRBV19 and TRBJ2-1, with 11 bases identical to TRBD1. With 3 bases clipped from V and 6 bases from J, the junction kept 4 bases outside the gene matches. Germline V CDR1 and CDR2: LNHDA, SQIVND (reference sequence). CDR3 length: 15 residues. The CDR3 protein is CASSMEGTGGNEQFF. The CDR3 nucleotides are TGTGCCAGTAGTATGGAAGGGACAGGGGGCAATGAGCAGTTCTTC. The full variable domain, with the rest looked up from reference TRBV19 and TRBJ2-1, is DGGITQSPKYLFRKEGQNVTLSCEQNLNHDAMYWYRQDPGQGLRLIYYSQIVNDFQKGDIAEGYSVSREKKESFPLTVTSAQKNPTAFYLCASSMEGTGGNEQFFGPGTRLTVL.

This chain joins TRBV4-1 and TRBJ2-7; D may be TRBD2 (6 bases). V lost 4 bases and J lost 1, with 14 bases in between. The CDR3 sequence is 15 residues long. The V gene's germline CDR1 is MGHRA and CDR2 YSYEKL. In DNA, the CDR3 is TGCGCCAGCAGCCTCGTTAGCGGAAATTCCTACGAGCAGTACTTC. Translation: CASSLVSGNSYEQYF.